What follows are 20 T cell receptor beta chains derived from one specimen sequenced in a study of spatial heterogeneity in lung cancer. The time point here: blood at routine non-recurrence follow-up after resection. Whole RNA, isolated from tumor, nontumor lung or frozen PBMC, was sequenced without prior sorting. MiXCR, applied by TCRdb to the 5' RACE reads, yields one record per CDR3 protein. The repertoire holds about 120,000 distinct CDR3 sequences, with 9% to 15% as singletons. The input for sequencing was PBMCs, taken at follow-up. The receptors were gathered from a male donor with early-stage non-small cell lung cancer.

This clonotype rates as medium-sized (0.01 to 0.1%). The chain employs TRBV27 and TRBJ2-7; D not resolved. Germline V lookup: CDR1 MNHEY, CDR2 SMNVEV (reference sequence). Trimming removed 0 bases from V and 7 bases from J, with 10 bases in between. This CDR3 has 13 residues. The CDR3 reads CASSLSSFGEQYF. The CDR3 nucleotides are TGTGCCAGCAGTTTATCGTCGTTCGGGGAGCAGTACTTC.

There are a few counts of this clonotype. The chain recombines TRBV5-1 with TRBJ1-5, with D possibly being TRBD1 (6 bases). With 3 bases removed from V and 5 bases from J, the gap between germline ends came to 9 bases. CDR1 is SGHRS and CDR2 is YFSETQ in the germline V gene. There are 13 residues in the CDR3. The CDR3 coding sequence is TGCGCCAGCAGCTGGGACATTGATCAGCCCCAGCATTTT. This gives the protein CASSWDIDQPQHF. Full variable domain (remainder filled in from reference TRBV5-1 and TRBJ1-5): KAGVTQTPRYLIKTRGQQVTLSCSPISGHRSVSWYQQTPGQGLQFLFEYFSETQRNKGNFPGRFSGRQFSNSRSEMNVSTLELGDSALYLCASSWDIDQPQHFGDGTRLSIL.

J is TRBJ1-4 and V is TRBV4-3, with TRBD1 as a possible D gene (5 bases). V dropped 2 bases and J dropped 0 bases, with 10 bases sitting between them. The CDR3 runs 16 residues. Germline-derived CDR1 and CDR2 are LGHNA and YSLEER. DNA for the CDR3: TGCGCCAGCAGCCAACGGGGCACAACAACTAATGAAAAACTGTTTTTT. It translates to CASSQRGTTTNEKLFF.

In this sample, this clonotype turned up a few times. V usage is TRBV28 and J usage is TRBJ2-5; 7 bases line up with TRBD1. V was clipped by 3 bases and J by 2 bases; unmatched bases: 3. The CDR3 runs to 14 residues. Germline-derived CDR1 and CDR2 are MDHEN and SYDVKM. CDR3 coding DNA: TGTGCCAGCAGTTTCCGGGACAGACAAGAGACCCAGTACTTC. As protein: CASSFRDRQETQYF.

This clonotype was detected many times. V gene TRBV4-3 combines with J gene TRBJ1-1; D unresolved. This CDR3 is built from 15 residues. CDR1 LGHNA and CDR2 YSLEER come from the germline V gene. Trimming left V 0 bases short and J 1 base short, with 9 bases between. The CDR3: CASSQERSTNTEAFF. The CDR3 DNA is TGCGCCAGCAGCCAAGAGCGGAGCACGAACACTGAAGCTTTCTTT.

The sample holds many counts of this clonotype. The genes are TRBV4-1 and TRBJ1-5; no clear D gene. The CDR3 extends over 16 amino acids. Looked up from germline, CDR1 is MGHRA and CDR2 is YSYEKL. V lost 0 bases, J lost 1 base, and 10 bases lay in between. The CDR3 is CASSQEAQESNQPQHF. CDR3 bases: TGCGCCAGCAGCCAAGAAGCGCAAGAAAGCAATCAGCCCCAGCATTTT.

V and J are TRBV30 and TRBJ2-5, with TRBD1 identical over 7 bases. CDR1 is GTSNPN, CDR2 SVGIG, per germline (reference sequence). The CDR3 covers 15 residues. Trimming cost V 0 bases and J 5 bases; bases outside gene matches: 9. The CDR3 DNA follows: TGTGCCTGGAGTGTACAAGGGGGCGGGTTGGAGACCCAGTACTTC. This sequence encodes CAWSVQGGGLETQYF.

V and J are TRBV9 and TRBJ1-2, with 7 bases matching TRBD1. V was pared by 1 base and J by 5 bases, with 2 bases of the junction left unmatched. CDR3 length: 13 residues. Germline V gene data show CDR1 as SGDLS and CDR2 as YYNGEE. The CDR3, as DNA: TGTGCCAGCAGCGTATCCAGGGGGTATGGCTACACCTTC. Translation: CASSVSRGYGYTF.

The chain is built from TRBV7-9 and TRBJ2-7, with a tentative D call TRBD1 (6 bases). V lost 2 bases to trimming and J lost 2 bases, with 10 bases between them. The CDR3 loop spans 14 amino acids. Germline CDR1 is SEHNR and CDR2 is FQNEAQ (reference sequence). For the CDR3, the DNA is TGTGCCAGCAGCTTACCAGGGGTTCCCTACGAGCAGTACTTC. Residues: CASSLPGVPYEQYF.

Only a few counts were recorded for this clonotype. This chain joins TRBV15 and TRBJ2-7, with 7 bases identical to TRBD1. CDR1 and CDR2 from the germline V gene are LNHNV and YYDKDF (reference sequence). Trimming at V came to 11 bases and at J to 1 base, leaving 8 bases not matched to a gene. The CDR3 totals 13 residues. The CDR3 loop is CAASRGISYEQYF. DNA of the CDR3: TGTGCCGCCTCCAGGGGGATTTCCTACGAGCAGTACTTC.

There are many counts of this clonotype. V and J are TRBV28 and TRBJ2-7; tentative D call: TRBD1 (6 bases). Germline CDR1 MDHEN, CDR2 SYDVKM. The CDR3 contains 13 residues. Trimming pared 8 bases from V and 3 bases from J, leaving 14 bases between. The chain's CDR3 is CASYSRTVYEQYF. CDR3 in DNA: TGTGCCAGCTATTCCCGGACAGTCTACGAGCAGTACTTC. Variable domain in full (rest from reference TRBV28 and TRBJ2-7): DVKVTQSSRYLVKRTGEKVFLECVQDMDHENMFWYRQDPGLGLRLIYFSYDVKMKEKGDIPEGYSVSREKKERFSLILESASTNQTSMYLCASYSRTVYEQYFGPGTRLTVT.

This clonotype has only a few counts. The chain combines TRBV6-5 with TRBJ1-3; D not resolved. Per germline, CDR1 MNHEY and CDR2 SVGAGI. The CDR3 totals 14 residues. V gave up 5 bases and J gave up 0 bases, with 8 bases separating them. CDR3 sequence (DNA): TGTGCCAGCAGTCTACAGAGCTCTGGAAACACCATATATTTT. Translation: CASSLQSSGNTIYF.

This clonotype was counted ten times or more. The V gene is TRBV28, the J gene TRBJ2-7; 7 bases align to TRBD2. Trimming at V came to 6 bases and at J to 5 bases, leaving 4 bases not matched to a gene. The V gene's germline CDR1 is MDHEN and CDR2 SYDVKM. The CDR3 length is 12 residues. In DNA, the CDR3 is TGTGCCAGCAGGGGGGGGACCCACGAGCAGTACTTC. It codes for CASRGGTHEQYF.

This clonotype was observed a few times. The CDR3 region is CASSPKPRQDEAFF. The CDR3, as DNA: TGTGCCAGCAGCCCAAAACCGCGACAGGATGAAGCTTTCTTT. This chain joins TRBV12-3 or TRBV12-4 and TRBJ1-1; a possible D gene is TRBD1 (6 bases). The V gene lost 6 bases and the J gene lost 7 bases, with 18 bases spanning the gap. The CDR3 runs to 14 residues.

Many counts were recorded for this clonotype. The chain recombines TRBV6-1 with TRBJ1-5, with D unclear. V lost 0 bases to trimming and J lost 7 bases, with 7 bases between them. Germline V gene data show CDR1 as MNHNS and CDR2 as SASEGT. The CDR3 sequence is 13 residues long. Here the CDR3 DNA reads TGTGCCAGCAGTGAAGCATGGGTACAGCCCCAGCATTTT. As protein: CASSEAWVQPQHF.

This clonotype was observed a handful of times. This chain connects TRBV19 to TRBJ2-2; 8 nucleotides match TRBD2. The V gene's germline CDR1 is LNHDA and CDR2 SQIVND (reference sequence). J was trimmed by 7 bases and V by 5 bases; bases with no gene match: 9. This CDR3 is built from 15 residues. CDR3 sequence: CASSVGLGFVGELFF. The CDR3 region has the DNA TGTGCCAGTAGTGTGGGACTAGGGTTCGTCGGGGAGCTGTTTTTT. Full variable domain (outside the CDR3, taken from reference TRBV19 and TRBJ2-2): DGGITQSPKYLFRKEGQNVTLSCEQNLNHDAMYWYRQDPGQGLRLIYYSQIVNDFQKGDIAEGYSVSREKKESFPLTVTSAQKNPTAFYLCASSVGLGFVGELFFGEGSRLTVL.

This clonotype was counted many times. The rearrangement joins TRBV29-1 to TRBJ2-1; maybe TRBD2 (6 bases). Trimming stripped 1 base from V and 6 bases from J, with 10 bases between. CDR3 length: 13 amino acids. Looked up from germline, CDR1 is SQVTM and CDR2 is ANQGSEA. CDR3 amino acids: CSVEGGLRNEQFF. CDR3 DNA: TGCAGCGTTGAAGGGGGACTCCGCAATGAGCAGTTCTTC.

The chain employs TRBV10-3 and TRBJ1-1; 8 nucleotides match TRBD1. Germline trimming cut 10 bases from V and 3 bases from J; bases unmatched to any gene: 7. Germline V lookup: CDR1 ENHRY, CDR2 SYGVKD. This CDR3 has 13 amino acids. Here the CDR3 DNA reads TGTGCCACCAGACAGGGGCCAGACACTGAAGCTTTCTTT. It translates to CATRQGPDTEAFF.

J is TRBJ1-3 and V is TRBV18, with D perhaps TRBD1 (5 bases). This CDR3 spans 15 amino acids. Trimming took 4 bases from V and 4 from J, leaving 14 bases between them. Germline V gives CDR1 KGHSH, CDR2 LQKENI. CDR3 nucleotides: TGTGCCAGCTCACTTAACCAGGGTTACGGAAACACCATATATTTT. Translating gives CASSLNQGYGNTIYF.

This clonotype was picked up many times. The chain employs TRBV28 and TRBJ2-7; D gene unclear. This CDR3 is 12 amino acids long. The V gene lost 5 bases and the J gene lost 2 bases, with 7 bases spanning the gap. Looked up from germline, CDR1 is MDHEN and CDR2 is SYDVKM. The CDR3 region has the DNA TGTGCCAGCAGTCCCTCGCCCTACGAGCAGTACTTC. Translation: CASSPSPYEQYF.